The rows below give T cell receptor beta chains drawn from one sample of a study of T cell changes during pregnancy in multiple sclerosis. Profiled with immunoSEQ multiplex PCR; TCRdb holds only in-frame clones, not every one. The sample lists over 60,000 clones; 95% to 97% were seen once. The specimen comprised CD8+ T cells from peripheral blood mononuclear cells, sampled after pregnancy. All receptors derive from a female donor with multiple sclerosis, enrolled in a pregnancy study. Both conserved end residues are part of each CDR3.

V: TRBV28; CDR3: CASSLRGLSHYEQYF
V: TRBV9; CDR3: CASSVGGGPDEQFF
V: TRBV5-5; CDR3: CASSYPTGIDTGELFF
V: TRBV7-8; CDR3: CASSLVGPAGYTGELFF
V: TRBV27; CDR3: CASSRAGDEQYF
V: TRBV27; CDR3: CASSLGTGGRRTEAFF
V: TRBV5-1; CDR3: CASSLRQGNEKLFF
V: TRBV19; CDR3: CASAVGGRGSPDTQYF
V: TRBV19; CDR3: CASSIGQINGYTF
V: TRBV28; CDR3: CASSLSGTGNEKLFF
V: TRBV7-6; CDR3: CASSGGAGIYNEQFF
V: TRBV10-3; CDR3: CAIRSLAGTNNEQFF
V: TRBV6-1; CDR3: CASSDAGRQFF
V: TRBV2; CDR3: CASSESRRQSDTQYF
V: TRBV5-8; CDR3: CASSFDRGHNEQFF
V: TRBV28; CDR3: CASSFLAGAFDEQFF
V: TRBV6-5; CDR3: CASSKDRPYEQYF
V: TRBV5-6; CDR3: CASSPTSAYYEQYF
V: TRBV14; CDR3: CASSQRGLAGYEQFF
V: TRBV5-6; CDR3: CASSLASSGPEQAHNEQFF
V: TRBV28; CDR3: CASSLGRPYEQYF
V: TRBV4-1; CDR3: CASSQDTGVETQYF
V: TRBV11-2; CDR3: CASSGLQETQYF
V: TRBV7-9; CDR3: CASSGTGGANYGYTF
V: TRBV19; CDR3: CASSLPGLLNEQFF
V: TRBV10-3; CDR3: CAIILLVLEQYF
V: TRBV30; CDR3: CAWSPPATNEKLFF
V: TRBV19; CDR3: CASSPSGRGDEQFF
V: TRBV5-8; CDR3: CASSLWTGAWETQYF
V: TRBV9; CDR3: CASSAGGSAVSYEQYF
V: TRBV11-2; CDR3: CASSLGPGITEAFF
V: TRBV19; CDR3: CASSSTGQGWQETQYF
V: TRBV7-9; CDR3: CASSLPFRGGITEAFF